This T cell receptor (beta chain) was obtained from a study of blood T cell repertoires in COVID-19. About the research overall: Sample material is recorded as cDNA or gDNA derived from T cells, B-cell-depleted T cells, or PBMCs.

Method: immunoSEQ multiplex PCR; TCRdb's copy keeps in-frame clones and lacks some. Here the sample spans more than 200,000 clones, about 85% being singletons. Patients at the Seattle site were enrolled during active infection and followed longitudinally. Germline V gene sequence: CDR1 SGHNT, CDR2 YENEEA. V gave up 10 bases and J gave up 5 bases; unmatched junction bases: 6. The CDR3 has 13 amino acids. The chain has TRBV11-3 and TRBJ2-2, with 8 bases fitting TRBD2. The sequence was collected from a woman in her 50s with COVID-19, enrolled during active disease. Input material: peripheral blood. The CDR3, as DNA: TGTGCCACCGGACGGGGGGGGACCGGGGAGCTGTTTTTT. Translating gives CATGRGGTGELFF.